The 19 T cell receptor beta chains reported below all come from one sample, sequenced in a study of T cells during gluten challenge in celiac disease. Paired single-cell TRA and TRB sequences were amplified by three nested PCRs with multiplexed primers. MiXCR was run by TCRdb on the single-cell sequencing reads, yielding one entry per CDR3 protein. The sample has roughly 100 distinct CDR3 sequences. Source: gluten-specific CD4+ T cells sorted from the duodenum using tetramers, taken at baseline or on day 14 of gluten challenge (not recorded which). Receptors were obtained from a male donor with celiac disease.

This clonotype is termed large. The CDR3 nucleotides read TGTGCCAGTAGTATATATCCGGTCTCTGGAAACACCATATATTTT. Its protein is CASSIYPVSGNTIYF. The rearrangement joins TRBV19 to TRBJ1-3; D gene ambiguous. The CDR3 contains 15 residues. V was shortened by 2 bases and J by 0 bases, with 8 bases between the two germline ends. Looked up from germline, CDR1 is LNHDA and CDR2 is SQIVND (reference sequence).

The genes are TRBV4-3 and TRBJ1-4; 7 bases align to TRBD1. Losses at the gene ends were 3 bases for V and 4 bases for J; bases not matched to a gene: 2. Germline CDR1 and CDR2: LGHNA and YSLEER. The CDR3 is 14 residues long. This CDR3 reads CASSQDRFNEKLFF. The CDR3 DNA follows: TGCGCCAGCAGCCAGGACAGGTTTAATGAAAAACTGTTTTTT.

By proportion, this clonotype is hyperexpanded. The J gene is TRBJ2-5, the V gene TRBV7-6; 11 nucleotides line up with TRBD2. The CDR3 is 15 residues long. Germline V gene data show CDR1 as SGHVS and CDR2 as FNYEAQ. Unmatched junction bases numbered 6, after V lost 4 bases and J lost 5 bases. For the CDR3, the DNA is TGTGCCAGCAGCTGGCTAGCGGGAGGCAGCGAGACCCAGTACTTC. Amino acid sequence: CASSWLAGGSETQYF.

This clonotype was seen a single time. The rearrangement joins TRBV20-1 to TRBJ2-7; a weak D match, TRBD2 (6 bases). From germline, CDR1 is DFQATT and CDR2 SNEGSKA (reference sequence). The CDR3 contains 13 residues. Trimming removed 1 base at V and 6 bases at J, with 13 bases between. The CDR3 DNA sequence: TGCAGTGCTAGAGTCGGCTTCGGGGGCGAGCAGTACTTC. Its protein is CSARVGFGGEQYF.

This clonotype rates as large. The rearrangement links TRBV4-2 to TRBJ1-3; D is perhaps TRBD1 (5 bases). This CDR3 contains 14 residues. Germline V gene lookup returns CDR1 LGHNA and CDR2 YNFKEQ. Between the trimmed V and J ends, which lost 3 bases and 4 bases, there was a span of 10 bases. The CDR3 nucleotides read TGTGCCAGCAGCCACAGACAGCTGGGAAACACCATATATTTT. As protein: CASSHRQLGNTIYF.

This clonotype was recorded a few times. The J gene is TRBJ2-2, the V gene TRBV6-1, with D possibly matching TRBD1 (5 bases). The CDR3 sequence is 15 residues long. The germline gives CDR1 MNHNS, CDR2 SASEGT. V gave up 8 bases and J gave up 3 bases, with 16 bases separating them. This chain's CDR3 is CASQGLSTDTGELFF. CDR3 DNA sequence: TGTGCCAGCCAGGGCCTTTCGACGGACACCGGGGAGCTGTTTTTT.

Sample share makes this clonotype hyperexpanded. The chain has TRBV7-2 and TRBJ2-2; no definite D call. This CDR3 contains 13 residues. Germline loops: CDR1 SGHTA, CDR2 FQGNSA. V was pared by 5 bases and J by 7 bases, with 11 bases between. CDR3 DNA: TGTGCCAGCAGCCCTTTTTTTGGCGGGGAGCTGTTTTTT. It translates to CASSPFFGGELFF.

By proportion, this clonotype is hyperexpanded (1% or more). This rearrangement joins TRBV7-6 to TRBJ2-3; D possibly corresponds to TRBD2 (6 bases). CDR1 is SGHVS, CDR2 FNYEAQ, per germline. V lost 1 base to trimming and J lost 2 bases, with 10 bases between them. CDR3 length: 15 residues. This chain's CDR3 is CASSLVGTSTDTQYF. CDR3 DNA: TGTGCCAGCAGCTTAGTTGGGACTTCCACAGATACGCAGTATTTT.

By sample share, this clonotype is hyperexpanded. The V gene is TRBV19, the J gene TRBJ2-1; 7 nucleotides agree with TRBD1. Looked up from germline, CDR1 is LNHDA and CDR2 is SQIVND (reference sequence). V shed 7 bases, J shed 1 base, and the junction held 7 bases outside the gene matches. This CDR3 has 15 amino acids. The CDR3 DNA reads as TGTGCCAGTAAACCGACAGGGATGTCCTACAATGAGCAGTTCTTC. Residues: CASKPTGMSYNEQFF.

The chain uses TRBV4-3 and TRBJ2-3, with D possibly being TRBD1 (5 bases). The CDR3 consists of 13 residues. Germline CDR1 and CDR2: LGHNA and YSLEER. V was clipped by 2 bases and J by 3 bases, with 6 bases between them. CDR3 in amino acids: CASSQRTTDTQYF. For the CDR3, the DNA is TGCGCCAGCAGCCAACGGACAACAGATACGCAGTATTTT.

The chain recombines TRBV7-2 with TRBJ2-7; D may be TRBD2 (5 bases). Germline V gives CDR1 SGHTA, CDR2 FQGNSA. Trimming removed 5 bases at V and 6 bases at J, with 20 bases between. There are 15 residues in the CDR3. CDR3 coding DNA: TGTGCCAGCAGCCAGCGGACGGGTGACCTATCCGAGCAGTACTTC. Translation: CASSQRTGDLSEQYF.

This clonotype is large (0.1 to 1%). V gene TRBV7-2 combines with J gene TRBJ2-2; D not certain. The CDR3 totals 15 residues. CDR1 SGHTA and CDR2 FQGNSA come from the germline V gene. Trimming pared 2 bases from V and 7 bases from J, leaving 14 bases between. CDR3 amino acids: CASSLRSLDGGELFF. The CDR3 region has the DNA TGTGCCAGCAGCTTAAGGAGTCTAGACGGCGGGGAGCTGTTTTTT.

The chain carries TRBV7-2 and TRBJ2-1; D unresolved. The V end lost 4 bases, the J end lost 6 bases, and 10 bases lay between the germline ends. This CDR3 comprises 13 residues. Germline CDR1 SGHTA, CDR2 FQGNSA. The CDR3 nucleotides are TGTGCCAGCAGCTCATATAAAGGCAATGAGCAGTTCTTC. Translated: CASSSYKGNEQFF.

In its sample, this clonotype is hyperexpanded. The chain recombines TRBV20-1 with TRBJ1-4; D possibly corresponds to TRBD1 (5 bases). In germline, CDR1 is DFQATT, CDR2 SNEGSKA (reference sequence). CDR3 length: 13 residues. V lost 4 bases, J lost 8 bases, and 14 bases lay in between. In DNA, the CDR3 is TGCAGTGCTACAGGGTGGGAGAGGGAAAAACTGTTTTTT. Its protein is CSATGWEREKLFF.

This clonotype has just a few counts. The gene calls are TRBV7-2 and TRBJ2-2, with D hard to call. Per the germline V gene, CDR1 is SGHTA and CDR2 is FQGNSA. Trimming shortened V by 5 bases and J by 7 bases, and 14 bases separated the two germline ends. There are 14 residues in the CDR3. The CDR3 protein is CASSPFFFGGELFF. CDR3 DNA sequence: TGTGCCAGCAGCCCTTTTTTTTTTGGCGGGGAGCTGTTTTTT. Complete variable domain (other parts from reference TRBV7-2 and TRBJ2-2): GAGVSQSPSNKVTEKGKDVELRCDPISGHTALYWYRQSLGQGLEFLIYFQGNSAPDKSGLPSDRFSAERTGGSVSTLTIQRTQQEDSAVYLCASSPFFFGGELFFGEGSRLTVL.

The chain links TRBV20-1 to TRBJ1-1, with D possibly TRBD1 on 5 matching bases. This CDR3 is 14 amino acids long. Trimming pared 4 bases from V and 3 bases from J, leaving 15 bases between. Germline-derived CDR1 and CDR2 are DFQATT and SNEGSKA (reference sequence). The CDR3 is CSATWLGPDTEAFF. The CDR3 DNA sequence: TGCAGTGCTACCTGGCTGGGGCCGGACACTGAAGCTTTCTTT.

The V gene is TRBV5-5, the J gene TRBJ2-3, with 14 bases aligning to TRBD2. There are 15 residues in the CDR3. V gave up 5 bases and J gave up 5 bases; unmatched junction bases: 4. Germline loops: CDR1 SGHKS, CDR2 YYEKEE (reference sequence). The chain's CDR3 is CASRVGLAGGDTQYF. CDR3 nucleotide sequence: TGTGCCAGCAGGGTTGGACTAGCGGGGGGAGATACGCAGTATTTT.

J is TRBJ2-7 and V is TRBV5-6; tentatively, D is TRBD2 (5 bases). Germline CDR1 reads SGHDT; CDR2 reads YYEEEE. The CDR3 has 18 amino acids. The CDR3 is CASSPFGHKAEVSYEQYV. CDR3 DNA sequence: TGTGCCAGCAGCCCCTTCGGTCACAAAGCGGAAGTCTCCTACGAGCAGTATGTC.

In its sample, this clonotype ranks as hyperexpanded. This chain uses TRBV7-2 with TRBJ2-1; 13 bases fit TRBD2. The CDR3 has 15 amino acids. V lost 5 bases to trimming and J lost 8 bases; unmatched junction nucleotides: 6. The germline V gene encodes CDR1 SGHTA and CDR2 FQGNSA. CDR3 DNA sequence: TGTGCCAGCAGCCGAAGGACTAGCGGGAGTCATGAGCAGTTCTTC. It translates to CASSRRTSGSHEQFF.